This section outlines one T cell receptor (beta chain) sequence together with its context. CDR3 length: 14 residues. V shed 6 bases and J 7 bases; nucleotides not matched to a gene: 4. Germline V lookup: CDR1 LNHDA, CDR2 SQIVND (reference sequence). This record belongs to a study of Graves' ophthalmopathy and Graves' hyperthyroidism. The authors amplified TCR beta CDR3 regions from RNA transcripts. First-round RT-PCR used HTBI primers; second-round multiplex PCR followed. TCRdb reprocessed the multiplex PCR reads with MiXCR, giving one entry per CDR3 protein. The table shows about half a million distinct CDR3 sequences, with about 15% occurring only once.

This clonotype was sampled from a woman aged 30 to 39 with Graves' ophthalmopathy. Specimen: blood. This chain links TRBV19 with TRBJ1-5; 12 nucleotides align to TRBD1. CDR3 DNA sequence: TGTGCCAGTAGACCGGGACAGGGGGCCCAGCCCCAGCATTTT. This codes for CASRPGQGAQPQHF.